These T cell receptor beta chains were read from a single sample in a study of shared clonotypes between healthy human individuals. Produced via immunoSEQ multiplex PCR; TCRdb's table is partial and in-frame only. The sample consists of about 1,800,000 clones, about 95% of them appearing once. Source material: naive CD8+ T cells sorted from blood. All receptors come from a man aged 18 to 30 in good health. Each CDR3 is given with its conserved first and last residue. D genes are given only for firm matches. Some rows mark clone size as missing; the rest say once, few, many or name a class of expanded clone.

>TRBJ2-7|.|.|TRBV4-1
CASSPPGRGWEQYF
TGCGCCAGCAGCCCCCCCGGCCGCGGCTGGGAGCAGTACTTC
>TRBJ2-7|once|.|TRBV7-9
CASSLQVQDEQYF
TGTGCCAGCAGCCTACAAGTCCAGGACGAGCAGTACTTC
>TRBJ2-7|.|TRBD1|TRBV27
CASSPSPGQAEIVEQYF
TGTGCCAGCAGTCCCTCCCCTGGACAGGCTGAGATTGTCGAGCAGTACTTC
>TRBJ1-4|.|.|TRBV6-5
CASSYSIDIEKLFF
TGTGCCAGCAGTTACTCGATTGACATCGAAAAACTGTTTTTT
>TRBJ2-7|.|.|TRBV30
CAWGNSYEQYF
TGTGCCTGGGGAAACTCCTACGAGCAGTACTTC
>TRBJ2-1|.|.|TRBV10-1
CASSEGTNFEQFF
TGCGCCAGCAGTGAGGGAACGAATTTTGAGCAGTTCTTC
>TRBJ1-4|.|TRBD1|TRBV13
CASSSGQGEKLFF
TGTGCCAGCAGCTCAGGACAGGGTGAAAAACTGTTTTTT
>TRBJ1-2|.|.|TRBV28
CASSLVLGLNYGYTF
TGTGCCAGCAGTTTAGTTTTAGGGCTTAACTATGGCTACACCTTC
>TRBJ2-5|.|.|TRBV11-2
CASSSPWYSETQYF
TGTGCCAGCAGCTCTCCGTGGTATTCGGAGACCCAGTACTTC
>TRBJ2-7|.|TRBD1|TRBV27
CASSSPGQGLSYEQYF
TGTGCCAGCAGTAGCCCGGGACAGGGGCTCTCCTACGAGCAGTACTTC
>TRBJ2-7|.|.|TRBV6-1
CASSENAIPYEQYF
TGTGCCAGCAGTGAAAATGCCATTCCTTACGAGCAGTACTTC
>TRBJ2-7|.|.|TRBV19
CASSIWGNNYEQYF
TGTGCCAGTAGTATATGGGGCAATAACTACGAGCAGTACTTC
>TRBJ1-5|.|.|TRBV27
CASAHRDANQPQHF
TGTGCCAGCGCACACCGGGACGCCAATCAGCCCCAGCATTTT
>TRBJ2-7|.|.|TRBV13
CASSLASGTGFPYEQYF
TGTGCCAGCAGCCTCGCCAGCGGGACAGGTTTCCCCTACGAGCAGTACTTC
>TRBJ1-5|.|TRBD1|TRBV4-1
CASSQAGTGRLPQHF
TGCGCCAGCAGCCAAGCCGGGACAGGGAGGCTTCCCCAGCATTTT
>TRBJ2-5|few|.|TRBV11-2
CASSLNETQYF
TGTGCCAGCAGCTTAAATGAGACCCAGTACTTC
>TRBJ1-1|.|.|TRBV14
CASSQVRQMNTEAFF
TGTGCCAGCAGCCAAGTTCGACAGATGAACACTGAAGCTTTCTTT
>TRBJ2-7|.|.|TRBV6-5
CASSPLGESYEQYF
TGTGCCAGCAGTCCCTTGGGGGAATCCTACGAGCAGTACTTC
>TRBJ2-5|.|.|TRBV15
CATSSALMGAGTQYF
TGTGCCACCAGCAGTGCCCTAATGGGGGCGGGGACCCAGTACTTC
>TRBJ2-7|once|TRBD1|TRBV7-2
CASSLALTRQGGGSYEQYF
TGTGCCAGCAGCTTAGCGCTCACCCGACAGGGGGGAGGGAGCTACGAGCAGTACTTC
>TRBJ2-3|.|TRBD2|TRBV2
CASPFSRGSSTDTQYF
TGTGCCAGCCCTTTCTCGCGGGGGTCCAGCACAGATACGCAGTATTTT
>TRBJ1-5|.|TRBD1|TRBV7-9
CASSSYRDRGRQPQHF
TGTGCCAGCAGCTCATACCGGGACAGGGGGCGTCAGCCCCAGCATTTT
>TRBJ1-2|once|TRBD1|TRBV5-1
CARVAGTANYGYTF
TGCGCCAGGGTGGCCGGGACAGCTAACTATGGCTACACCTTC
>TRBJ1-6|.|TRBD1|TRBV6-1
CAIEDRDNSPLHF
TGTGCTATAGAGGACAGGGATAATTCACCCCTCCACTTT
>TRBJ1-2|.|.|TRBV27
CASSLDSGYGYTF
TGTGCCAGCAGTTTAGACAGTGGGTATGGCTACACCTTC
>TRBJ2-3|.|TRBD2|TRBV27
CASTPAGGTDTQYF
TGTGCCAGCACCCCAGCGGGAGGGACAGATACGCAGTATTTT
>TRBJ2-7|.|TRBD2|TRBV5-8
CASSLDAGVEQYF
TGTGCCAGCAGCTTGGATGCGGGGGTCGAGCAGTACTTC